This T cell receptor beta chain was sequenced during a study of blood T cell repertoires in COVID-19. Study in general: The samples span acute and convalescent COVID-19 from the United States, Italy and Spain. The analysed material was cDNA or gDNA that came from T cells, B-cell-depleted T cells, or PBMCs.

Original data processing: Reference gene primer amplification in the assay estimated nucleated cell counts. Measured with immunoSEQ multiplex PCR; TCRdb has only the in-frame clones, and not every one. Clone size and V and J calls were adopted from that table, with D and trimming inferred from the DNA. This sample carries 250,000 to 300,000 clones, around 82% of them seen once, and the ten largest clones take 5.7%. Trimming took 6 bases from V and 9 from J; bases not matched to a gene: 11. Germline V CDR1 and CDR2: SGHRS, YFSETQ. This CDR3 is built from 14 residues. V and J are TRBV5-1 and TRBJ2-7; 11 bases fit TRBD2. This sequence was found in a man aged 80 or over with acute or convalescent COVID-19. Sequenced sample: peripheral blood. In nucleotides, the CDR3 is TGCGCCAGCACAATAGCGGGAGGGACTGTACGGCAGTACTTC. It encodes CASTIAGGTVRQYF. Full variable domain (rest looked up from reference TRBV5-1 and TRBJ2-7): KAGVTQTPRYLIKTRGQQVTLSCSPISGHRSVSWYQQTPGQGLQFLFEYFSETQRNKGNFPGRFSGRQFSNSRSEMNVSTLELGDSALYLCASTIAGGTVRQYFGPGTRLTVT.